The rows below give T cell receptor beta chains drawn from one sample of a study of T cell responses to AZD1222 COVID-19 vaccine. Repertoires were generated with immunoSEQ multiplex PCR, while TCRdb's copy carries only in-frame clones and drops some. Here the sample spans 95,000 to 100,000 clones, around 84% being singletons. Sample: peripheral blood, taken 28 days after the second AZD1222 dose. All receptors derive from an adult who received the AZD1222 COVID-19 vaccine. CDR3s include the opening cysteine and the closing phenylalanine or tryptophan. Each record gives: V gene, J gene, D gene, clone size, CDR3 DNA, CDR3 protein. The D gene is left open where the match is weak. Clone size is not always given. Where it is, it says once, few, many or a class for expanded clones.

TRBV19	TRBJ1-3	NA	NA	TGTGCCAGTAGTATACGGCCAGACTCTGGAAACACCATATATTTT	CASSIRPDSGNTIYF
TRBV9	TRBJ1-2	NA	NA	TGTGCCAGCAGCGCGGACAGACGCTATGACTACACCTTC	CASSADRRYDYTF
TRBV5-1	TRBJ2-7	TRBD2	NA	TGCGCCAGCAGCCCCCGGACTAGCGGAGCCTACGAGCAGTACTTC	CASSPRTSGAYEQYF
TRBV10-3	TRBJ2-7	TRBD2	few	TGTGCCATCAGTGATCCTCCGGGACTAGCGTACGAGCAGTACTTC	CAISDPPGLAYEQYF
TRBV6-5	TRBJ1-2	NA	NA	TGTGCCAGCAGGAGGGACGGGGGTTGGTATGGCTACACCTTC	CASRRDGGWYGYTF
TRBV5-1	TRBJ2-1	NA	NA	TGCGCCAGCGGGACCGGGCCCGAATTCGGTGAGCAGTTCTTC	CASGTGPEFGEQFF
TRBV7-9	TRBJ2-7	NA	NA	TGTGCCAGCAGCCTAGTAGGCTACGAGCAGTACTTC	CASSLVGYEQYF
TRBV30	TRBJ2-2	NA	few	TGTGCCTGGAGTGCCCCGACGGGGTGGGAGCTGTTTTTT	CAWSAPTGWELFF
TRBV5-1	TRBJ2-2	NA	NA	TGCGCCAGCATCCCTACATGGTCCGGGGAGCTGTTTTTT	CASIPTWSGELFF
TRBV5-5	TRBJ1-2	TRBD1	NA	TGTGCCAGCAGCTTGACAGGGGGCCACTATGGCTACACCTTC	CASSLTGGHYGYTF
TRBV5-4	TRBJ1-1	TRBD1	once	TGTGCCAGCAGCTTGGGACAGGGTGGGACTGAAGCTTTCTTT	CASSLGQGGTEAFF
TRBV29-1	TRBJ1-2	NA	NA	TGCAGCGTCCTACTAGTACAGGATGCCGGCTACACCTTC	CSVLLVQDAGYTF
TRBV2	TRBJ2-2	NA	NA	TGTGCCAGCAGTCCCTTTCAAAGACAGCTGGGCACCGGGGAGCTGTTTTTT	CASSPFQRQLGTGELFF
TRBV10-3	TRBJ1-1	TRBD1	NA	TGTGCCATCAGTGGTGGCAGGGGGGAGCGGGACACTGAAGCTTTCTTT	CAISGGRGERDTEAFF
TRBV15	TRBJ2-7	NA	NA	TGTGCCACCAGCAGAGGGGTACAGGGTATGCACGAGCAGTACTTC	CATSRGVQGMHEQYF
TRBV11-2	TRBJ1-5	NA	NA	TGTGCCAGCAGCTTAGATCTAGGTCAGCCCCAGCATTTT	CASSLDLGQPQHF
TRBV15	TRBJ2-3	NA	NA	TGTGCCACCAGCAGAGCCTCGGGCGGTGGGTCAGATACGCAGTATTTT	CATSRASGGGSDTQYF
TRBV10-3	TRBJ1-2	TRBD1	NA	TGTGCCATCAGCCCGACAGGGGGTGCGCCGGGCTACACCTTC	CAISPTGGAPGYTF
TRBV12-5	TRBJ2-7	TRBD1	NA	TGTGCTAGTGGTTTCGGGACAGGGCTCGACGAGCAGTACTTC	CASGFGTGLDEQYF
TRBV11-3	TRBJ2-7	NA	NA	TGTGCCAGCAGCTTGGAGGGGTCCTACGAGCAGTACTTC	CASSLEGSYEQYF
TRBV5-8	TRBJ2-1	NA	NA	TGTGCCAGCAGTTTGGGAGCGGGTGTATACAATGAGCAGTTCTTC	CASSLGAGVYNEQFF
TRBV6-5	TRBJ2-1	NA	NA	TGTGCCAGCAGTTCCCCTGGAGGAGGGACTGGGAATGAGCAGTTCTTC	CASSSPGGGTGNEQFF
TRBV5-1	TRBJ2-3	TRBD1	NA	TGCGCCAGCAGCTCCGGGGGACAGGGGTATGATACGCAGTATTTT	CASSSGGQGYDTQYF
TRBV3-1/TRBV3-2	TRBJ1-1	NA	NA	TGTGCCAGCAGGCCTGCAGGGGCTGAAGCTTTCTTT	CASRPAGAEAFF
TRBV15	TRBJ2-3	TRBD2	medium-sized	TGTGCCACCAGCAGAGGACATGGGCTAGCGGGGAGCACAGATACGCAGTATTTT	CATSRGHGLAGSTDTQYF
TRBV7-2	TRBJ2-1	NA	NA	TGTGCCAGCAGCTTAGTGGTGTCGCGGGTCTCCTACAATGAGCAGTTCTTC	CASSLVVSRVSYNEQFF
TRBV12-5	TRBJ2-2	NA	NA	TGTGCTAGTGGTTTATCTGCTGCATATGGTCCCACCGGGGAGCTGTTTTTT	CASGLSAAYGPTGELFF
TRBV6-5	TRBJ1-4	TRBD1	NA	TGTGCCAGCAGTATACAGGGGGTAACTAATGAAAAACTGTTTTTT	CASSIQGVTNEKLFF
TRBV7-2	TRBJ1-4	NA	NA	TGTGCCAGCAGCGGCGGGCTGGGGGGGGATGAAAAACTGTTTTTT	CASSGGLGGDEKLFF
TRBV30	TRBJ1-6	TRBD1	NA	TGTGCCTGGAGTGCCAGACAGGGGCCTGGGTCACCCCTCCACTTT	CAWSARQGPGSPLHF
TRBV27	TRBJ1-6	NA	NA	TGTGCCAGCACTAAAGTTTTAAACTCACCCCTCCACTTT	CASTKVLNSPLHF
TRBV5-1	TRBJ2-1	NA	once	TGCGCCAGCAGCTTCAGGGGCTGGAATGAGCAGTTCTTC	CASSFRGWNEQFF
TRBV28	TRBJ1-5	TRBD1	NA	TGTGCCAGCAGTCCGGACCAGGGGGCATTTGATCAGCCCCAGCATTTT	CASSPDQGAFDQPQHF
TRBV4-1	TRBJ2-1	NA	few	TGCGCCAGCAGCCCCCTGGACCCCCGTCAGCAGTTCTTC	CASSPLDPRQQFF
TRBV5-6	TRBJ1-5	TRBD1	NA	TGTGCCAGCAGCTCGACAGGGGGTAGCAATCAGCCCCAGCATTTT	CASSSTGGSNQPQHF
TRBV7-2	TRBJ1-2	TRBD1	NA	TGTGCCAGCAGCGTTGCCCCAGGGGGGAACTATGGCTACACCTTC	CASSVAPGGNYGYTF
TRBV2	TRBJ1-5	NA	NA	TGTGCCAGCAGCGCAACCGCGACAGTGCTACAGCCCCAGCATTTT	CASSATATVLQPQHF
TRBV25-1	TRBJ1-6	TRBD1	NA	TGTGCCAGCAGTGAATCCGGGACAGGGAAAGGGACTTCACCCCTCCACTTT	CASSESGTGKGTSPLHF
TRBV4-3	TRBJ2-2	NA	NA	TGCGCCAGCAGCCAAGAGCTGTTAGAGTGGGCGACAGGCAACACCGGGGAGCTGTTTTTT	CASSQELLEWATGNTGELFF
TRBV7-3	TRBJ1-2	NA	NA	TGTGCCAGCAGCTTAGACGGAAACTATGGCTACACCTTC	CASSLDGNYGYTF
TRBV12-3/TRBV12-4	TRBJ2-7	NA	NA	TGTGCCAGCAAGTCCTCTACCTTTAACGAGCAGTACTTC	CASKSSTFNEQYF
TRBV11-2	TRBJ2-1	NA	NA	TGTGCCAGCAGCTTATTCCCGGGGGAAGGTTACAATGAGCAGTTCTTC	CASSLFPGEGYNEQFF
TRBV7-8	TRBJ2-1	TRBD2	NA	TGTGCCAGCATCCTTAGGTCTAGCGGGGGGCGGAATGAGCAGTTCTTC	CASILRSSGGRNEQFF
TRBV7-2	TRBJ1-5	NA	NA	TGTGCCAGCAGCCATTATAATCAGCCCCAGCATTTT	CASSHYNQPQHF
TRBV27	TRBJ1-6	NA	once	TGTGCCAGCAGTGCCGGACAGACCCCTAATTCACCCCTCCACTTT	CASSAGQTPNSPLHF
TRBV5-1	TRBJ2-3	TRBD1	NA	TGCGCCAGCAGCCCCCTCCAGACAGGGTATTCAAGGTCAGATACGCAGTATTTT	CASSPLQTGYSRSDTQYF
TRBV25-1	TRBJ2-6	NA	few	TGTGCCAGCAGTGAATTGGGGAGGCAGACTGGGGCCAACGTCCTGACTTTC	CASSELGRQTGANVLTF
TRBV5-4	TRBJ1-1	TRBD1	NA	TGTGCCAGCAGTCCACAGGGGTCCCTCAACACTGAAGCTTTCTTT	CASSPQGSLNTEAFF
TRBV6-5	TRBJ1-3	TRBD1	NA	TGTGCCAGCAGTTTACAGGGGGCGAGGGGAAACACCATATATTTT	CASSLQGARGNTIYF
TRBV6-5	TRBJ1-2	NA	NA	TGTGCCAGCAGTTACGCCTCGGACGGTTATGGCTACACCTTC	CASSYASDGYGYTF
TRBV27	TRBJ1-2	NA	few	TGTGCCAGCAGTCCCCGGACGTATGGGTATGGCTACACCTTC	CASSPRTYGYGYTF
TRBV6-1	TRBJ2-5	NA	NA	TGTGCCAGCAGATCATCAGAGCAAGAGACCCAGTACTTC	CASRSSEQETQYF
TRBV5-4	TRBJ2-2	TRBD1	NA	TGTGCCAGCAGCTTGGCCGGGACAGCCACCGGGGAGCTGTTTTTT	CASSLAGTATGELFF
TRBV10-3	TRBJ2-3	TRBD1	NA	TGTGCCATCAGCTCCGGGACAGGGGTCCGCACAGATACGCAGTATTTT	CAISSGTGVRTDTQYF
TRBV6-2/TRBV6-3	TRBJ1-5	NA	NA	TGTGCCAGCAGCCCCCCGGCCCAGCCCCAGCATTTT	CASSPPAQPQHF
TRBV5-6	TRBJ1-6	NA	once	TGTGCCAGCAGCTTGGTGCATTCACCCCTCCACTTT	CASSLVHSPLHF
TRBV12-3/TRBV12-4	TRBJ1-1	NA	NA	TGTGCCGTTACAGGGTTGGAGAACACTGAAGCTTTCTTT	CAVTGLENTEAFF
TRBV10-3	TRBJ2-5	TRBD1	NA	TGTGCCATCGGACAGGGATTGGAGACCCAGTACTTC	CAIGQGLETQYF